The rows below give T cell receptor beta chains drawn from one sample of a study of shared clonotypes between healthy human individuals. The repertoire was sequenced with immunoSEQ multiplex PCR; TCRdb's copy has only in-frame clones and lacks some. The profile shows 1,500,000 or so clones, approximately 96% of them singletons. Sequencing was done on a sample of naive CD4+ T cells sorted from blood. The receptors derive from a man aged 25-40 years in good health. The CDR3 runs from the conserved cysteine through the conserved F or W. The D gene is left open where the match is weak. Only some rows state a clone size, as once, few, many or a class for expanded clones.

j_gene,d_gene,v_gene,abundance,CDR3nt,CDR3aa
TRBJ1-1,-,TRBV4-1,-,TGCGCCAGCAGCCAAGGAGCGCTGAACACTGAAGCTTTCTTT,CASSQGALNTEAFF
TRBJ2-1,-,TRBV30,-,TGTGCCTGGGGAGGAGGAAATGAGCAGTTCTTC,CAWGGGNEQFF
TRBJ2-2,TRBD1,TRBV2,-,TGTGCCAGTAGACGGACAGGGGGGACCGGGGAGCTGTTTTTT,CASRRTGGTGELFF
TRBJ1-2,TRBD1,TRBV28,-,TGTGCCAGCAATTGGGCGGACAGGGGACGCTATGGCTACACCTTC,CASNWADRGRYGYTF
TRBJ1-5,-,TRBV2,-,TGTGCCAGCAGTCTATCACCACCGGGGCAGCCCCAGCATTTT,CASSLSPPGQPQHF
TRBJ1-2,TRBD1,TRBV9,-,TGTGCCAGCAGCGCAGGGACAGGGGGCGCCTTGGCTAACTATGGCTACACCTTC,CASSAGTGGALANYGYTF
TRBJ1-1,-,TRBV6-5,-,TGTGCCAGCAGTTACTTGGGGTCGGCTGAAGCTTTCTTT,CASSYLGSAEAFF
TRBJ2-1,-,TRBV20-1,-,TGCAGTGCTAGTTATGAGCAGTTCTTC,CSASYEQFF
TRBJ2-2,-,TRBV4-2,-,TGTGCCAGCAGCCAAGAGGTTTGGACCGGGGAGCTGTTTTTT,CASSQEVWTGELFF
TRBJ2-2,TRBD2,TRBV5-4,-,TGTGCCAGCACGACTAGCGGGAGGGCTGTCGCCGGGGAGCTGTTTTTT,CASTTSGRAVAGELFF
TRBJ2-5,TRBD1,TRBV10-2,-,TGCGCCAGCAGTGATACAGGGGTCGGGCAAGAGACCCAGTACTTC,CASSDTGVGQETQYF
TRBJ2-1,TRBD1,TRBV15,-,TGTGCCACCAGCAGAGATATCGACAGGGCCTGGATGGGGTACAATGAGCAGTTCTTC,CATSRDIDRAWMGYNEQFF
TRBJ2-7,-,TRBV30,-,TGTGCCTGGAGTGTAGGCAGGGGCTCCTACGAGCAGTACTTC,CAWSVGRGSYEQYF
TRBJ2-7,-,TRBV5-1,-,TGCGCCAGCAGCTTGGACGGTTACGAGCAGTACTTC,CASSLDGYEQYF
TRBJ2-7,TRBD1,TRBV11-1,-,TGTGCCAGCAGCCGCCGGGACAGGGGTGGTTACGAGCAGTACTTC,CASSRRDRGGYEQYF
TRBJ1-1,TRBD1,TRBV28,-,TGTGCCAGCAGTGAACAGGGGGGGACTGAAGCTTTCTTT,CASSEQGGTEAFF
TRBJ2-2,TRBD2,TRBV29-1,-,TGCAGCGTTGAGCTTCTCAGGGTCGGGACTAGCGGGAGGGCCGACACCGGGGAGCTGTTTTTT,CSVELLRVGTSGRADTGELFF
TRBJ1-5,-,TRBV5-5,-,TGTGCCACCACCTCAGCCAATCAGCCCCAGCATTTT,CATTSANQPQHF
TRBJ2-5,TRBD1,TRBV6-5,-,TGTGCCAGCAGAAGACAGGGGGAGACCCAGTACTTC,CASRRQGETQYF
TRBJ1-2,-,TRBV6-1,-,TGTGCCAGCAGTGAAGGGCTGACGGTATATGGCTACACCTTC,CASSEGLTVYGYTF
TRBJ2-2,-,TRBV9,-,TGTGCCAGCCGTCCTAGAGAGCGCACCGGGGAGCTGTTTTTT,CASRPRERTGELFF
TRBJ1-3,-,TRBV6-5,-,TGTGCCAGCCGGTTGGGAAACACCATATATTTT,CASRLGNTIYF
TRBJ1-5,-,TRBV2,-,TGTGCCAGCATCCGGGACGTGAAGTACCCCCAGCATTTT,CASIRDVKYPQHF
TRBJ2-6,TRBD1,TRBV15,-,TGTGCCACCAGCAGACCCCGGGACAGGGAGACAAGCTCTGGGGCCAACGTCCTGACTTTC,CATSRPRDRETSSGANVLTF
TRBJ1-5,-,TRBV18,-,TGTGCCAGCTCACTAAGGACAGATAATAGCAATCAGCCCCAGCATTTT,CASSLRTDNSNQPQHF
TRBJ2-7,-,TRBV7-2,-,TGTGCCAGCAGCTTCATCATCGGAACGCCCTACTACGAGCAGTACTTC,CASSFIIGTPYYEQYF
TRBJ2-3,-,TRBV2,-,TGTGCCAGCATCTACGGGTTGGCGAATACGCAGTATTTT,CASIYGLANTQYF
TRBJ2-7,-,TRBV21-1,-,TGTGCCAGCAATAAAACGATCCTAGCGGGTTGCTACGAGCAGTACTTC,CASNKTILAGCYEQYF
TRBJ2-2,TRBD1,TRBV5-1,-,TGCGCCAGCACCCACCGACAGGGCGGCACCGGGGAGCTGTTTTTT,CASTHRQGGTGELFF
TRBJ2-3,TRBD2,TRBV9,-,TGTGCCAGCAGCGTGGCGGGACTAGCGATCACAGATACGCAGTATTTT,CASSVAGLAITDTQYF
TRBJ1-3,-,TRBV2,-,TGTGCCAGCAGTGGACAGAGCTTAAATTCTGGAAACACCATATATTTT,CASSGQSLNSGNTIYF
TRBJ1-3,TRBD1,TRBV6-1,-,TGTGCCAGCAGTGTTGGAGGGGGCATCCGAAAACGCTCTGGAAACACCATATATTTT,CASSVGGGIRKRSGNTIYF
TRBJ2-1,-,TRBV4-2,-,TGTGCCAGCAGCCAAGATACCGGGCCCAATGAGCAGTTCTTC,CASSQDTGPNEQFF
TRBJ2-3,-,TRBV28,once,TGTGCCAGCAGCCGGGACCCTCTCACAGATACGCAGTATTTT,CASSRDPLTDTQYF
TRBJ1-4,-,TRBV4-3,-,TGCGCCAGCAGCCAAGATGCGTCTGGCCTTGAAAAACTGTTTTTT,CASSQDASGLEKLFF
TRBJ2-5,TRBD2,TRBV30,-,TGTGCCTGGAGCGTAACTAGCGGGAGCCTGGAGACCCAGTACTTC,CAWSVTSGSLETQYF
TRBJ2-7,-,TRBV2,-,TGTGCCAGCCACGCCCCGGGTGACACCCCCTACGAGCAGTACTTC,CASHAPGDTPYEQYF
TRBJ2-2,-,TRBV28,-,TGTGCCAGCAGGCCCCCGGCGGGGAACACCGGGGAGCTGTTTTTT,CASRPPAGNTGELFF
TRBJ2-7,TRBD2,TRBV5-1,-,TGCGCCAGCAGCCTAGAACACTGGGCTAGCGGGATTTACGAGCAGTACTTC,CASSLEHWASGIYEQYF
TRBJ2-1,-,TRBV21-1,-,TGTGCCAGCAGTGGTGGATTCGAGCGGGAGGGTGGGGATGAGCAGTTCTTC,CASSGGFEREGGDEQFF
TRBJ2-1,-,TRBV6-5,once,TGTGCCAGCACCTCAGGGGATTACAATGAGCAGTTCTTC,CASTSGDYNEQFF
TRBJ2-7,-,TRBV18,-,TGTGCCAGCTCACCTCCCGGGCCTAGCAACGAGCAGTACTTC,CASSPPGPSNEQYF
TRBJ2-7,TRBD2,TRBV4-1,once,TGCGCCAGCAGCGTTAGCGGGAGGGCCGAGCAGTACTTC,CASSVSGRAEQYF
TRBJ2-3,TRBD2,TRBV4-1,-,TGCGCCAGCAGCCAAGTCTATGGGGGGCTAGCGGGAACAGATACGCAGTATTTT,CASSQVYGGLAGTDTQYF
TRBJ2-1,TRBD1,TRBV5-4,-,TGTGCCAGCAGCTCCGGACAGGGCTCGTACAATGAGCAGTTCTTC,CASSSGQGSYNEQFF
TRBJ1-5,-,TRBV28,-,TGTGCCAGCAGTTTAGCTGTCCAGCCCCAGCATTTT,CASSLAVQPQHF
TRBJ2-1,TRBD1,TRBV19,-,TGTGCCAGTAGTAGGACAGGGATTAGCGTCGACTCCTACAATGAGCAGTTCTTC,CASSRTGISVDSYNEQFF
TRBJ1-1,-,TRBV14,-,TGTGCCAGCAGCCTTACAATGAACACTGAAGCTTTCTTT,CASSLTMNTEAFF
TRBJ1-1,-,TRBV25-1,-,TGTGCCAGCAGTGAGACCCTCCGGGAACCATACACTGAAGCTTTCTTT,CASSETLREPYTEAFF
TRBJ1-1,-,TRBV18,-,TGTGCCAGCTCACCAAATTTACAGGGTTTCACTGAAGCTTTCTTT,CASSPNLQGFTEAFF
TRBJ1-2,-,TRBV5-4,once,TGTGCCAGCAGGTTCCGGGGGGGGCCCTATGGCTACACCTTC,CASRFRGGPYGYTF
TRBJ2-1,TRBD2,TRBV11-3,-,TGTGCCAGCAGCAAATCCCCGACGGGAGGGCGAAATGAGCAGTTCTTC,CASSKSPTGGRNEQFF
TRBJ2-5,-,TRBV28,-,TGTGCCAGCAGCAGCCCTGGGGTGGCACAAGAGACCCAGTACTTC,CASSSPGVAQETQYF
TRBJ2-4,-,TRBV7-9,-,TGTGCCAGCAGCGGGGTAGCGAACGACATTCAGTACTTC,CASSGVANDIQYF
TRBJ2-2,-,TRBV7-9,-,TGTGCCAGCAGCTTAGATCTCCGGTGGGGAGGGGAGCTGTTTTTT,CASSLDLRWGGELFF
TRBJ2-1,-,TRBV9,-,TGTGCCAGCAGCGCGTGGACTAGGGGGAACAATGAGCAGTTCTTC,CASSAWTRGNNEQFF
TRBJ2-7,-,TRBV9,-,TGTGCCAGCAGCGTTACAGGGAGCTCCTACGAGCAGTACTTC,CASSVTGSSYEQYF
TRBJ2-2,-,TRBV2,-,TGTGCCAGCAGTGAAACCCAGTTCGCCGTCGGGGCCGGGGAGCTGTTTTTT,CASSETQFAVGAGELFF
TRBJ1-2,-,TRBV10-3,-,TGTGCCAACAAGGACAGCGCGAATCGTGGCTACACCTTC,CANKDSANRGYTF
TRBJ2-5,TRBD2,TRBV15,-,TGTGCCACCAGCAGAGGGTTAGCGGGAGCGGGAGAGACCCAGTACTTC,CATSRGLAGAGETQYF